A single sample gave rise to the 29 T cell receptor beta chains below, sequenced in a study of CD8 T cells in Susac syndrome. Random-hexamer reverse transcription was applied to about 0.45 to 1 ug RNA. TCRdb ran MiXCR on the immunoSEQ multiplex PCR reads and lists one entry per CDR3 protein. The sample records some 300,000 distinct CDR3 sequences, 70% to 90% being singletons. Sequencing was done on a sample of CD8+ T cells from PBMCs. Receptors were obtained from a human donor with multiple sclerosis.

The V gene is TRBV29-1, the J gene TRBJ1-2, with D perhaps matching TRBD1 (5 bases). V shed 0 bases and J shed 4 bases, with 9 bases lying between them. Per the germline V gene, CDR1 is SQVTM and CDR2 is ANQGSEA. The length of the CDR3 is 13 residues. The CDR3 spells CSVEDQGTYGYTF. The CDR3 DNA is TGCAGCGTTGAAGATCAGGGAACCTATGGCTACACCTTC.

The chain couples TRBV14 to TRBJ2-7; 11 bases are shared with TRBD2. This CDR3 spans 19 amino acids. J gave up 0 bases and V 1 base, and 11 bases lay outside the gene matches. Germline V gene lookup returns CDR1 SGHDN and CDR2 FVKESK. The CDR3 is CASSQAGLAESLSSYEQYF. In nucleotides, the CDR3 is TGTGCCAGCAGCCAAGCGGGACTAGCGGAGAGCTTGAGCTCCTACGAGCAGTACTTC.

The J gene is TRBJ2-3, the V gene TRBV5-5, with TRBD1 as a possible D gene (5 bases). The length of the CDR3 is 16 residues. CDR1 is SGHKS, CDR2 YYEKEE, per germline (reference sequence). With 0 bases removed from V and 2 bases from J, the gap between germline ends came to 13 bases. The CDR3 sequence is CASSLAVGHPTDTQYF. The DNA for the CDR3 is TGTGCCAGCAGCTTGGCCGTCGGACACCCCACAGATACGCAGTATTTT.

V usage is TRBV2 and J usage is TRBJ2-5; 12 bases map to TRBD2. This CDR3 region has 19 residues. After removal of 4 bases from V and 2 bases from J, the junction contained 14 bases not matched to a gene. Germline-derived CDR1 and CDR2 are SNHLY and FYNNEI. CDR3 region: CASSARLAGEWGAQETQYF. The CDR3 nucleotides are TGTGCCAGCAGTGCAAGACTAGCGGGAGAGTGGGGGGCTCAAGAGACCCAGTACTTC.

The chain uses TRBV6-5 and TRBJ2-7, with D unresolved. This CDR3 spans 16 amino acids. CDR1 and CDR2 (germline): MNHEY, SVGAGI. Trimming took off 4 bases at V and 5 bases at J, with 21 bases between the two ends. In DNA, the CDR3 is TGTGCCAGCAGTTCCCACTCTAGTTCCCTTTCGGACGAGCAGTACTTC. The encoded protein is CASSSHSSSLSDEQYF.

The V and J genes are TRBV6-1 and TRBJ2-5, with no clear D. V lost 5 bases and J 5 bases, leaving 12 bases between the germline ends. CDR3 length equals 13 residues. Germline values: CDR1 MNHNS, CDR2 SASEGT. As DNA, the CDR3 is TGTGCCAGCAGTTCCCGGGTCGCGGAGACCCAGTACTTC. As protein: CASSSRVAETQYF.

The chain recombines TRBV28 with TRBJ2-1; D might be TRBD1 (5 bases). In germline, CDR1 is MDHEN, CDR2 SYDVKM. The CDR3 is 12 residues long. The ends were cut back, 8 bases at V and 5 bases at J, with 10 bases in the middle. CDR3 DNA sequence: TGTGCCAGCGATACAGGTAACAATGAGCAGTTCTTC. Its translation: CASDTGNNEQFF. Variable domain in full (rest from reference TRBV28 and TRBJ2-1): DVKVTQSSRYLVKRTGEKVFLECVQDMDHENMFWYRQDPGLGLRLIYFSYDVKMKEKGDIPEGYSVSREKKERFSLILESASTNQTSMYLCASDTGNNEQFFGPGTRLTVL.

The V and J genes are TRBV27 and TRBJ2-1, with 7 positions matching TRBD2. CDR1 and CDR2 (germline): MNHEY, SMNVEV (reference sequence). V lost 1 base, J lost 4 bases, and 7 bases stayed unmatched. The CDR3 covers 16 residues. The chain's CDR3 is CASSLLWTRNYNEQFF. In nucleotides, the CDR3 is TGTGCCAGCAGTTTATTATGGACTAGAAATTACAATGAGCAGTTCTTC.

This chain joins TRBV27 and TRBJ1-1, with D tentatively TRBD1 (5 bases). The CDR3 is 15 amino acids. Trimming cost V 8 bases and J 0 bases, with 16 bases left between them. The V gene's germline CDR1 is MNHEY and CDR2 SMNVEV (reference sequence). For the CDR3, the DNA is TGTGCCAGCTCCGAGGGGTTCATTATGAACACTGAAGCTTTCTTT. It codes for CASSEGFIMNTEAFF.

The V call is TRBV7-9, the J call TRBJ1-1; tentative D call: TRBD1 (5 bases). The CDR3 has 12 residues. CDR1 SEHNR and CDR2 FQNEAQ come from the germline V gene (reference sequence). V was cut by 5 bases and J by 8 bases, with 12 bases left in between. CDR3 DNA: TGTGCCAGCAGCCCGGGACGGTGGGAAGCTTTCTTT. Its translation is CASSPGRWEAFF.

This chain links TRBV5-6 with TRBJ1-2; 10 bases line up with TRBD1. The CDR3 totals 16 residues. The germline V gene encodes CDR1 SGHDT and CDR2 YYEEEE. V shed 0 bases and J 3 bases; nucleotides not matched to a gene: 5. The CDR3 is CASSLGQGARYYGYTF. The CDR3 nucleotides read TGTGCCAGCAGCTTGGGACAGGGGGCAAGATACTATGGCTACACCTTC.

V usage is TRBV28 and J usage is TRBJ2-5, with 7 bases fitting TRBD2. V gave up 5 bases and J gave up 4 bases; unmatched junction bases: 13. The germline CDR1 and CDR2 sequences are MDHEN and SYDVKM. The CDR3 spans 16 residues. The CDR3 protein is CASSTPGLGSAETQYF. CDR3 DNA sequence: TGTGCCAGCAGTACCCCCGGACTAGGGAGCGCAGAGACCCAGTACTTC.

The chain couples TRBV9 to TRBJ1-2; possibly TRBD1 for D (5 bases). Germline values: CDR1 SGDLS, CDR2 YYNGEE. CDR3 size: 14 residues. V lost 3 bases to trimming and J lost 3 bases, with 12 bases between them. The CDR3: CASSDGATDYGYTF. The DNA of the CDR3 is TGTGCCAGCAGCGACGGGGCCACCGACTATGGCTACACCTTC. The entire variable domain, with the rest obtained from reference TRBV9 and TRBJ1-2, is as follows: DSGVTQTPKHLITATGQRVTLRCSPRSGDLSVYWYQQSLDQGLQFLIQYYNGEERAKGNILERFSAQQFPDLHSELNLSSLELGDSALYFCASSDGATDYGYTFGSGTRLTVV.

The chain is built from TRBV6-5 and TRBJ2-3; D possibly corresponds to TRBD2 (6 bases). There are 14 residues in the CDR3. Trimming removed 8 bases at V and 4 bases at J, with 16 bases between. The V gene's germline CDR1 is MNHEY and CDR2 SVGAGI. CDR3 sequence (DNA): TGTGCCAGCGGGAATCAACCGGGGGCAGATACGCAGTATTTT. Residues: CASGNQPGADTQYF.

CDR3 DNA: TGTGCCAGCAGCCCGAGAGGGAGGGATGAGCAGTTCTTC. As protein: CASSPRGRDEQFF. This chain connects TRBV7-9 to TRBJ2-1; 7 bases line up with TRBD2. The length of the CDR3 is 13 residues. Germline V gene data show CDR1 as SEHNR and CDR2 as FQNEAQ (reference sequence). The trim removed 5 bases at V and 8 bases at J, leaving 6 bases unmatched. Together with reference TRBV7-9 and TRBJ2-1, the CDR3 gives the full variable domain: DTGVSQNPRHKITKRGQNVTFRCDPISEHNRLYWYRQTLGQGPEFLTYFQNEAQLEKSRLLSDRFSAERPKGSFSTLEIQRTEQGDSAMYLCASSPRGRDEQFFGPGTRLTVL.

The rearrangement uses TRBV20-1 and TRBJ2-2; the match to TRBD2 covers 11 bases. CDR3 length: 16 residues. Germline V gene data show CDR1 as DFQATT and CDR2 as SNEGSKA (reference sequence). Trimming took 3 bases from V and 5 from J; bases not matched to a gene: 8. The CDR3 DNA follows: TGCAGTGCTAGGTTATGGGGACTAGCGGATACCGGGGAGCTGTTTTTT. This sequence encodes CSARLWGLADTGELFF.

This clonotype was picked up a small number of times. The chain employs TRBV20-1 and TRBJ1-5, with D uncertain. Trimming took off 2 bases at V and 3 bases at J, with 5 bases between the two ends. Germline lookup yields CDR1 DFQATT and CDR2 SNEGSKA (reference sequence). This CDR3 comprises 12 residues. The CDR3 sequence: CSARMDNQPQHF. CDR3 coding DNA: TGCAGTGCTAGAATGGACAATCAGCCCCAGCATTTT.

This chain connects TRBV27 to TRBJ2-2; 9 bases agree with TRBD2. Trimming cost V 3 bases and J 7 bases; bases outside gene matches: 3. CDR3 length: 14 amino acids. Germline loops: CDR1 MNHEY, CDR2 SMNVEV (reference sequence). Here the CDR3 reads CASSLTSGVGELFF. The DNA for the CDR3 is TGTGCCAGCAGTTTGACTAGCGGCGTCGGGGAGCTGTTTTTT.

This clonotype has a handful of counts. V gene TRBV6-5 combines with J gene TRBJ2-7; possibly TRBD1 for D (7 bases). The CDR3 runs 14 residues. Germline V lookup: CDR1 MNHEY, CDR2 SVGAGI. The V and J ends lost 2 bases and 7 bases respectively, with 15 bases between them. CDR3 coding DNA: TGTGCCAGCAGTTACGCGGAGGGGGCAAGGGAGCAGTACTTC. Amino acid sequence: CASSYAEGAREQYF.

The genes are TRBV9 and TRBJ2-1; the D gene is possibly TRBD2 (6 bases). The CDR3 runs to 16 residues. Germline V gene lookup returns CDR1 SGDLS and CDR2 YYNGEE. Trimming removed 0 bases at V and 1 base at J, with 11 bases between. CDR3 sequence reads: CASSVGAGRSYNEQFF. The CDR3 nucleotides are TGTGCCAGCAGCGTAGGGGCTGGGAGGTCCTACAATGAGCAGTTCTTC.

The genes are TRBV6-5 and TRBJ2-1; D gene unclear. Germline values: CDR1 MNHEY, CDR2 SVGAGI. The CDR3 extends over 15 amino acids. V was clipped by 2 bases and J by 4 bases, with 12 bases between them. CDR3 sequence: CASSYGTEPYNEQFF. Written as DNA, the CDR3 is TGTGCCAGCAGTTACGGTACGGAACCTTACAATGAGCAGTTCTTC.

This clonotype appeared once. The chain carries TRBV15 and TRBJ2-4; D call uncertain. The CDR3 consists of 13 residues. The germline gives CDR1 LNHNV, CDR2 YYDKDF (reference sequence). V was shortened by 5 bases and J by 5 bases, with 10 bases between the two germline ends. The DNA of the CDR3 is TGTGCCACCAGCGCCCTAATGGAAAACATTCAGTACTTC. It encodes CATSALMENIQYF.

The chain has TRBV29-1 and TRBJ2-1; 14 nucleotides agree with TRBD2. Germline CDR1 reads SQVTM; CDR2 reads ANQGSEA. This CDR3 region has 16 residues. Trimming cost V 3 bases and J 2 bases; bases outside gene matches: 3. The CDR3 nucleotides read TGCAGCGTTGACGGGACTAGCGGGAGAACCTACAATGAGCAGTTCTTC. Protein product: CSVDGTSGRTYNEQFF.

This rearrangement joins TRBV9 to TRBJ2-7, with 7 bases lining up with TRBD1. The J segment lost 5 bases and the V segment lost 0 bases, leaving 2 bases of the junction unmatched. The CDR3 is 13 amino acids. CDR1 and CDR2 from the germline V gene are SGDLS and YYNGEE. CDR3 in DNA: TGTGCCAGCAGCGTAGTAACAGGGGACGAGCAGTACTTC. This codes for CASSVVTGDEQYF. Drawing the rest from reference TRBV9 and TRBJ2-7, the complete variable domain is DSGVTQTPKHLITATGQRVTLRCSPRSGDLSVYWYQQSLDQGLQFLIQYYNGEERAKGNILERFSAQQFPDLHSELNLSSLELGDSALYFCASSVVTGDEQYFGPGTRLTVT.

V is TRBV18 and J is TRBJ1-6; D perhaps matches TRBD1 (5 bases). Trimming left V 6 bases short and J 10 bases short, with 16 bases between. Germline V gene data show CDR1 as KGHSH and CDR2 as LQKENI. CDR3 length equals 14 residues. For the CDR3, the DNA is TGTGCCAGCTCGTCCAGGGAGGAGAGGTCACCCCTCCACTTT. Protein: CASSSREERSPLHF. Full variable domain (rest looked up from reference TRBV18 and TRBJ1-6): NAGVMQNPRHLVRRRGQEARLRCSPMKGHSHVYWYRQLPEEGLKFMVYLQKENIIDESGMPKERFSAEFPKEGPSILRIQQVVRGDSAAYFCASSSREERSPLHFGNGTRLTVT.

This rearrangement joins TRBV12-3 or TRBV12-4 to TRBJ2-1; 9 bases are shared with TRBD1. The CDR3 covers 19 residues. V dropped 1 base and J dropped 2; count of bases not matched to a gene: 12. The CDR3 sequence is CASSLGQGGDSGTYNEQFF. The CDR3 DNA reads TGTGCCAGCAGTTTAGGACAGGGGGGTGATAGCGGCACCTACAATGAGCAGTTCTTC.

V gene TRBV28 combines with J gene TRBJ1-5; tentative D call: TRBD1 (6 bases). V gave up 7 bases and J gave up 6 bases, with 40 bases separating them. In germline, CDR1 is MDHEN, CDR2 SYDVKM. The CDR3 is 22 amino acids. The CDR3 nucleotides read TGTGCCAGCATGCGGCCAGGGGCAGACAATCTCGACGTCCAAGGGAGCGGTCAGCCCCAGCATTTT. The encoded protein is CASMRPGADNLDVQGSGQPQHF.

The genes are TRBV7-9 and TRBJ1-1, with 7 bases identical to TRBD1. The CDR3 covers 12 residues. The germline gives CDR1 SEHNR, CDR2 FQNEAQ (reference sequence). V shed 10 bases, J shed 8 bases, and the junction held 10 bases outside the gene matches. The CDR3 DNA reads as TGTGCCATCCGCACAGGGGCCCCCGAAGCTTTCTTT. It codes for CAIRTGAPEAFF.

The CDR3 nucleotides are TGTGCCAGCAGCCAAGTATTTGGTGCTGAAGCTTTCTTT. Its protein product is CASSQVFGAEAFF. The chain joins TRBV14 to TRBJ1-1, with D unresolved. The V and J ends lost 1 base and 6 bases respectively, with 9 bases between them. Germline CDR1 and CDR2: SGHDN and FVKESK. The CDR3 runs to 13 residues.